These 31 T cell receptor beta chains were all obtained from the same sample, sequenced in a study of spatial heterogeneity in lung cancer (dated by TCRdb to about 2019). Library method: 5' RACE. TCRdb lists the instrument as NextSeq 500. TCRdb passed the public sequencing reads through fastp at Q25 and MiXCR, retaining productive beta sequences. One record per CDR3 amino acid sequence lists the most common genes and DNA. The sample profile shows about 3,600 distinct CDR3 sequences; under 15% of them were found once. Of the sample, roughly 24% falls within the top ten clones. The full study reports these points: A correlation was observed between the number of expanded intratumoral alpha and beta TCRs and the tumor nonsynonymous mutation count.

Taken with the paper, the label for time point translates to: sample taken at primary tumor resection. Antigens for these TCRs are unknown. The sequences come from lung tumor tissue, collected at surgery. These receptors were taken from a female donor with early-stage non-small cell lung cancer.

Note on this clonotype: The size of this beta chain means little, since it is a stray read in a library made for alpha chains. V and J are TRBV3-1 and TRBJ2-6; D remains unclear. Germline CDR1 LGHDT, CDR2 YNNKEL (reference sequence). The CDR3 totals 17 residues. V was cut by 4 bases and J by 0 bases, with 13 bases left in between. CDR3 DNA: TGTGCCAGCAGCCCGCGCGGACGGAACTCTGGGGCCAACGTCCTGACTTTC. This sequence encodes CASSPRGRNSGANVLTF.

In its sample, this clonotype was seen a few times. This beta chain lies outside the target of a library built for alpha chains; its clone size means little. This chain connects TRBV6-5 to TRBJ2-2, with TRBD1 matching 8 bases. Trimming cost V 0 bases and J 7 bases; bases outside gene matches: 7. CDR3 length equals 16 residues. The germline gives CDR1 MNHEY, CDR2 SVGAGI. DNA of the CDR3: TGTGCCAGCAGTTACTCGATCGGACAGGGCCTCGGGGAGCTGTTTTTT. Translated, it gives CASSYSIGQGLGELFF.

This clonotype was seen at least ten times. This beta chain is a stray sequence in a library constructed for alpha chains; its clone size is not meaningful. The chain combines TRBV28 with TRBJ1-1; D gene uncertain. Trimming shortened V by 2 bases and J by 4 bases, and 11 bases separated the two germline ends. Germline values: CDR1 MDHEN, CDR2 SYDVKM. This CDR3 is 14 amino acids long. CDR3 in DNA: TGTGCCAGCAGTTTAGAGGCGGGGAGCACTGAAGCTTTCTTT. Translated: CASSLEAGSTEAFF.

This clonotype was recorded once. In a library made to pick up alpha chains, this beta chain is a stray read with a size that means little. The V gene is TRBV5-1, the J gene TRBJ1-4, with 9 nucleotides matching TRBD1. This CDR3 has 13 amino acids. CDR1 is SGHRS and CDR2 is YFSETQ in the germline V gene. After removal of 7 bases from V and 9 bases from J, the junction contained 7 bases not matched to a gene. In DNA form, the CDR3 reads TGCGCCAGCCAAAGACAGGGGGGGAAAAAACTGTTTTTT. Protein sequence: CASQRQGGKKLFF.

In its sample, this clonotype is medium-sized. This beta chain appears as a stray read in a library generated for alpha chains; its size is not informative. The J gene is TRBJ2-3, the V gene TRBV7-9; D unresolved. Germline V gives CDR1 SEHNR, CDR2 FQNEAQ (reference sequence). V lost 7 bases and J 3 bases, leaving 5 bases between the germline ends. The CDR3 totals 11 residues. The CDR3 DNA sequence: TGTGCCAGCACTTGGACAGATACGCAGTATTTT. Protein: CASTWTDTQYF. Full variable domain (remainder filled in from reference TRBV7-9 and TRBJ2-3): DTGVSQNPRHKITKRGQNVTFRCDPISEHNRLYWYRQTLGQGPEFLTYFQNEAQLEKSRLLSDRFSAERPKGSFSTLEIQRTEQGDSAMYLCASTWTDTQYFGPGTRLTVL.

A note on this clonotype: This beta chain represents an off-target read in a library built for alpha chains; its size is of limited meaning. The rearrangement links TRBV20-1 to TRBJ2-2, with D maybe TRBD2 (5 bases). Germline-derived CDR1 and CDR2 are DFQATT and SNEGSKA (reference sequence). There are 14 residues in the CDR3. Trimming shortened V by 6 bases and J by 2 bases, and 13 bases separated the two germline ends. CDR3: CSASGNKNTGELFF. CDR3 coding DNA: TGCAGTGCGTCCGGGAACAAAAACACCGGGGAGCTGTTTTTT.

Worth noting for this clonotype: This beta chain is an unintended read in a library built for alpha chains; its size means little. V usage is TRBV20-1 and J usage is TRBJ2-3; 8 nucleotides line up with TRBD2. Trimming removed 5 bases from V and 1 base from J; junction bases left unmatched: 2. Germline lookup yields CDR1 DFQATT and CDR2 SNEGSKA (reference sequence). There are 13 residues in the CDR3. The CDR3 DNA follows: TGCAGTGCTGAGACTAGCGGCACAGATACGCAGTATTTT. This codes for CSAETSGTDTQYF.

This clonotype was detected ten times or more. A library made for alpha chains picked up this beta chain off target, so its size means little. This chain uses TRBV6-5 with TRBJ2-2; 11 bases are a match to TRBD2. Germline lookup yields CDR1 MNHEY and CDR2 SVGAGI. The CDR3 is made up of 15 amino acids. J gave up 1 base and V 6 bases, and 1 base lay outside the gene matches. The CDR3 bases are TGTGCCAGCAGAGGACTAGCGGGGAACACCGGGGAGCTGTTTTTT. It specifies CASRGLAGNTGELFF.

With respect to this clonotype: This beta chain represents an off-target read in a library built for alpha chains; its size is of limited meaning. The V and J genes are TRBV7-8 and TRBJ2-2; maybe TRBD2 (6 bases). Looked up from germline, CDR1 is SGHVS and CDR2 is FQNEAQ. V shed 6 bases and J shed 2 bases, with 13 bases lying between them. The CDR3 sequence is 15 residues long. The CDR3 region has the DNA TGTGCCAGCAGACCACCGGGACTCAACACCGGGGAGCTGTTTTTT. It encodes CASRPPGLNTGELFF.

This clonotype is termed medium-sized. A library prepared for alpha chains yielded this beta chain as an off-target read; its size is of little meaning. The rearrangement joins TRBV7-7 to TRBJ1-1, with TRBD1 as a possible D gene (5 bases). Trimming left V 8 bases short and J 5 bases short, with 18 bases between. This CDR3 has 14 amino acids. The germline gives CDR1 SSHAT, CDR2 FNYEAQ (reference sequence). CDR3 DNA: TGTGCCAGCGGTCCTATGGGGGAGGTAACTGAAGCTTTCTTT. Its translation: CASGPMGEVTEAFF.

In its sample, this clonotype ranks as medium-sized (0.01 to 0.1%). This beta chain is an unintended read in a library built for alpha chains; its size means little. J is TRBJ2-3 and V is TRBV6-1, with 11 bases aligning to TRBD2. The length of the CDR3 is 16 residues. After removal of 6 bases from V and 3 bases from J, the junction contained 8 bases not matched to a gene. Germline CDR1 and CDR2: MNHNS and SASEGT. The CDR3 here is CASSKLAGGRTDTQYF. The CDR3 DNA follows: TGTGCCAGCAGCAAGTTAGCGGGGGGGAGAACAGATACGCAGTATTTT.

Within the sample, this clonotype is medium-sized (0.01 to 0.1%). Because the library targeted alpha chains, this beta chain is an off-target read whose size means little. The V gene is TRBV9, the J gene TRBJ2-2; D unresolved. The CDR3 consists of 15 residues. V was pared by 4 bases and J by 3 bases, with 13 bases between. Germline-derived CDR1 and CDR2 are SGDLS and YYNGEE. The CDR3 region is CASSPGDFYTGELFF. The CDR3 bases are TGTGCCAGCAGCCCCGGAGACTTTTACACCGGGGAGCTGTTTTTT. Based on the CDR3 plus reference TRBV9 and TRBJ2-2, the full variable domain is DSGVTQTPKHLITATGQRVTLRCSPRSGDLSVYWYQQSLDQGLQFLIQYYNGEERAKGNILERFSAQQFPDLHSELNLSSLELGDSALYFCASSPGDFYTGELFFGEGSRLTVL.

By sample fraction, this clonotype is medium-sized. This beta chain represents an off-target read in a library built for alpha chains; its size is of limited meaning. The J gene is TRBJ1-5, the V gene TRBV27; D call uncertain. Looked up from germline, CDR1 is MNHEY and CDR2 is SMNVEV (reference sequence). The CDR3 extends over 13 amino acids. V was pared by 6 bases and J by 3 bases, with 9 bases between. CDR3 in amino acids: CASSLGFNQPQHF. The CDR3 coding sequence is TGTGCCAGCAGCCTGGGTTTCAATCAGCCCCAGCATTTT.

As to this clonotype: With the library built for alpha chains, this beta chain is off target and its frequency is not meaningful. This sequence joins TRBV20-1 and TRBJ2-5; D not resolved. Germline CDR1 reads DFQATT; CDR2 reads SNEGSKA (reference sequence). V was shortened by 6 bases and J by 6 bases, with 8 bases between the two germline ends. The CDR3 sequence is 10 residues long. The CDR3 is CSALDQTQYF. DNA of the CDR3: TGCAGTGCCCTCGACCAGACCCAGTACTTC.

A few counts support this clonotype. This beta chain is an off-target read within a library intended for alpha chains, so its frequency means little. This chain links TRBV29-1 with TRBJ2-5; unclear D gene. Germline CDR1 is SQVTM and CDR2 is ANQGSEA. The CDR3 has 14 amino acids. V gave up 6 bases and J gave up 4 bases, with 18 bases separating them. This chain's CDR3 is CSVETRTHRETQYF. CDR3 nucleotide sequence: TGCAGCGTAGAAACCAGGACCCACCGAGAGACCCAGTACTTC.

Concerning this clonotype: The library was prepared for alpha chains; this beta chain is a stray read, so its frequency means little. The V gene is TRBV29-1, the J gene TRBJ2-7; 9 bases are shared with TRBD1. CDR3 length: 13 amino acids. The J segment lost 5 bases and the V segment lost 7 bases, leaving 9 bases of the junction unmatched. Germline loops: CDR1 SQVTM, CDR2 ANQGSEA. CDR3 DNA sequence: TGCAGCGCAACCCCTCGGGACAGGGACGAGCAGTACTTC. Translated, it gives CSATPRDRDEQYF.

By share of the sample, this clonotype is hyperexpanded. For a library built for alpha chains, this beta chain is a stray read; little rests on its size. The gene calls are TRBV10-3 and TRBJ2-7; TRBD2 might be the D (6 bases). Germline loops: CDR1 ENHRY, CDR2 SYGVKD. This CDR3 is 11 amino acids long. Between the trimmed V and J ends, which lost 10 bases and 7 bases, there was a span of 14 bases. The CDR3 DNA reads TGTGCCACCGGATTGACTAGTGAGCAGTACTTC. The encoded protein is CATGLTSEQYF.

About this clonotype: The library was designed around alpha chains, so this beta chain is a stray read whose abundance carries little weight. The rearrangement uses TRBV7-9 and TRBJ2-7; 13 bases are shared with TRBD2. Germline values: CDR1 SEHNR, CDR2 FQNEAQ (reference sequence). V was pared by 5 bases and J by 3 bases, with 7 bases of the junction left unmatched. This CDR3 is built from 16 residues. Here the CDR3 reads CASSHPRTSGGYEQYF. CDR3 bases: TGTGCCAGCAGCCATCCGAGGACTAGCGGGGGCTACGAGCAGTACTTC.

At least ten counts were recorded for this clonotype. Within a library made for alpha chains, this beta chain is off target, and its count is uninformative. The chain couples TRBV12-3 or TRBV12-4 to TRBJ2-2; D unresolved. Trimming removed 2 bases at V and 6 bases at J, with 4 bases between. The CDR3 contains 12 residues. The CDR3 here is CASSLTAGELFF. As DNA, the CDR3 is TGTGCCAGCAGTTTAACGGCCGGGGAGCTGTTTTTT.

Within the sample, this clonotype is medium-sized. In a library made to pick up alpha chains, this beta chain is a stray read with a size that means little. The V gene is TRBV5-1, the J gene TRBJ1-4, with a weak D call TRBD1 (6 bases). CDR3 length: 15 residues. Deletions cut 0 bases from V and 4 bases from J, with 10 bases between. Germline CDR1 is SGHRS and CDR2 is YFSETQ. This chain's CDR3 is CASSLGTALNEKLFF. The CDR3 DNA is TGCGCCAGCAGCTTGGGGACAGCACTTAATGAAAAACTGTTTTTT.

This clonotype showed up many times. In a library made to pick up alpha chains, this beta chain is a stray read with a size that means little. The J gene is TRBJ2-2, the V gene TRBV27, with D maybe TRBD1 (5 bases). Between the trimmed V and J ends, which lost 4 bases and 5 bases, there was a span of 17 bases. The CDR3 contains 16 residues. The germline CDR1 and CDR2 sequences are MNHEY and SMNVEV (reference sequence). This CDR3 reads CASSWGGREGTGELFF. CDR3 bases: TGTGCCAGCAGTTGGGGCGGCAGGGAAGGGACCGGGGAGCTGTTTTTT.

This clonotype ranks as large. For a library built for alpha chains, this beta chain is a stray read; little rests on its size. V and J are TRBV7-6 and TRBJ1-6; the D is unclear. Per germline, CDR1 SGHVS and CDR2 FNYEAQ. This CDR3 has 20 amino acids. V was cut by 6 bases and J by 0 bases, with 24 bases left in between. The CDR3 DNA reads TGTGCCAGCAGTCTAACCCCAACGGCCTCTGCTAGCTCCTATAATTCACCCCTCCACTTT. Its translation is CASSLTPTASASSYNSPLHF.

Note on this clonotype: The size of this beta chain means little, since it is a stray read in a library made for alpha chains. The rearrangement joins TRBV12-3 or TRBV12-4 to TRBJ2-7; D gene unclear. The CDR3 sequence is 12 residues long. Between the trimmed V and J ends, which lost 3 bases and 3 bases, there was a span of 6 bases. In DNA form, the CDR3 reads TGTGCCAGCAGTTTCAGGCTCTACGAGCAGTACTTC. This codes for CASSFRLYEQYF.

This clonotype is labeled medium-sized (0.01 to 0.1%). For a library built for alpha chains, this beta chain is a stray read; little rests on its size. The V and J genes are TRBV6-6 and TRBJ2-7; no firm D call. Deletions cut 6 bases from V and 0 bases from J, with 12 bases between. CDR1 is MNHNY, CDR2 SVGAGI, per germline (reference sequence). The CDR3 runs 14 residues. CDR3 sequence (DNA): TGTGCCAGCAGGTTAGATGACACCTCCTACGAGCAGTACTTC. This sequence encodes CASRLDDTSYEQYF.

This clonotype has ten or more counts. Found in a library prepared for alpha chains, this beta chain is an off-target read, and its abundance has little meaning. The genes are TRBV15 and TRBJ1-1; TRBD1 is a possible D gene (6 bases). CDR1 LNHNV and CDR2 YYDKDF come from the germline V gene (reference sequence). The V end lost 3 bases, the J end lost 1 base, and 21 bases lay between the germline ends. The CDR3 has 18 amino acids. The CDR3 bases are TGTGCCACCAGCAGCCCCTTAGAGGAGGTAGGGGGGAACACTGAAGCTTTCTTT. Encoded protein: CATSSPLEEVGGNTEAFF.

This clonotype was found a few times. This beta chain turned up in a library designed for alpha chains; as an off-target read, its abundance says little. The V and J genes are TRBV12-3 or TRBV12-4 and TRBJ1-1; TRBD1 agrees at 7 bases. The CDR3 covers 12 residues. The trim removed 4 bases at V and 8 bases at J, leaving 4 bases unmatched. The CDR3 sequence: CASSYQTGEAFF. The CDR3 DNA sequence: TGTGCCAGCAGTTACCAGACAGGGGAAGCTTTCTTT.

Comments on this clonotype: Within a library made for alpha chains, this beta chain is off target, and its count is uninformative. The chain recombines TRBV7-8 with TRBJ1-1; no definite D call. CDR3 size: 15 residues. Between the trimmed V and J ends, which lost 2 bases and 0 bases, there was a span of 10 bases. The germline CDR1 and CDR2 sequences are SGHVS and FQNEAQ. CDR3 residues: CASSLRPGVNTEAFF. In DNA form, the CDR3 reads TGTGCCAGCAGCTTAAGACCCGGAGTGAACACTGAAGCTTTCTTT.

This clonotype was detected many times. The library was designed around alpha chains, so this beta chain is a stray read whose abundance carries little weight. The chain has TRBV12-5 and TRBJ2-5, with D possibly being TRBD2 (6 bases). This CDR3 has 16 amino acids. Germline assignment: CDR1 LGHNT and CDR2 FRNRAP. V dropped 3 bases and J dropped 1 base, with 15 bases sitting between them. CDR3 protein: CASGFLAGSFQETQYF. In DNA, the CDR3 is TGTGCTAGTGGTTTCCTGGCGGGGTCTTTCCAAGAGACCCAGTACTTC.

In this sample, this clonotype is medium-sized (0.01 to 0.1%). Found in a library prepared for alpha chains, this beta chain is an off-target read, and its abundance has little meaning. The chain has TRBV20-1 and TRBJ1-1, with TRBD1 identical over 7 bases. V lost 0 bases and J lost 4; bases outside the gene matches: 11. The CDR3 extends over 16 amino acids. From germline, CDR1 is DFQATT and CDR2 SNEGSKA (reference sequence). The CDR3 region is CSARDGVDRWSTEAFF. The CDR3 DNA follows: TGCAGTGCTAGAGATGGAGTGGACAGGTGGAGCACTGAAGCTTTCTTT.

This clonotype came up many times. Because this beta chain is a stray read in a library intended to capture alpha chains, its abundance should not be given much weight. This chain joins TRBV3-1 and TRBJ1-6; 9 bases are shared with TRBD1. The germline V gene encodes CDR1 LGHDT and CDR2 YNNKEL (reference sequence). CDR3 length: 13 amino acids. V shed 8 bases and J 10 bases; nucleotides not matched to a gene: 6. CDR3: CASGGQGRSPLHF. The CDR3 DNA is TGTGCCAGCGGTGGACAGGGGCGCTCACCCCTCCACTTT.

By sample share, this clonotype is medium-sized. The library was prepared for alpha chains; this beta chain is a stray read, so its frequency means little. This sequence joins TRBV5-1 and TRBJ2-7, with 15 bases matching TRBD2. CDR3 length: 19 amino acids. Trimming cost V 4 bases and J 4 bases; bases outside gene matches: 15. CDR1 and CDR2 from the germline V gene are SGHRS and YFSETQ. CDR3 sequence (DNA): TGCGCCAGCAGCCCGCTCCCGGGACTAGCGGGGGGCGTCATTTACGAGCAGTACTTC. It encodes CASSPLPGLAGGVIYEQYF.